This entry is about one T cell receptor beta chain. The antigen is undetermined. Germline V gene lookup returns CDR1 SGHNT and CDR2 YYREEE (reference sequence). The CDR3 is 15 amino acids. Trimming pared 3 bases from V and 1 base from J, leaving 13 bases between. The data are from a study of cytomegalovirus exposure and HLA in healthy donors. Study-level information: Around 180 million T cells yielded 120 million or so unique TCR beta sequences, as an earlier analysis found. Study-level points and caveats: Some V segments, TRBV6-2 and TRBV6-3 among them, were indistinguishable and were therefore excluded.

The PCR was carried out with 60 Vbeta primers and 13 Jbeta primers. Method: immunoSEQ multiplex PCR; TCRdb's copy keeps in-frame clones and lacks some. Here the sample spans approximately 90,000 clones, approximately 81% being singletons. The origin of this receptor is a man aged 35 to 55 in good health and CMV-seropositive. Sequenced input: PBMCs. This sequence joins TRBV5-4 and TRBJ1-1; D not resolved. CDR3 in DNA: TGTGCCAGCAGCTCCCAAACGGGGTGGAACACTGAAGCTTTCTTT. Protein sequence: CASSSQTGWNTEAFF.